This section outlines one T cell receptor (beta chain) sequence together with its context. Its target is not known. CDR3 size: 13 residues. Looked up from germline, CDR1 is ENHRY and CDR2 is SYGVKD. Deletions cut 3 bases from V and 6 bases from J, with 12 bases between. Samples of blood were obtained at baseline, on cycle 4 day 1, and on cycle 7 day 1. This record belongs to a study of OX40 agonist ivuxolimab in advanced cancers. Study in general: Three individuals attained partial responses, comprising one hepatocellular carcinoma case and two cutaneous melanoma cases. Study outcomes and limitations: There was clonal expansion of CD4+ and CD8+ blood T cells by week 6 at 0.1 to 3.0 mg/kg.

TCRdb keeps only in-frame clones here, not all; method: immunoSEQ multiplex PCR. This sample has over 20,000 clones; around four fifths occur once, and the top ten carry roughly 29%. The source is an adult with an advanced solid tumor such as melanoma, head and neck, liver or kidney cancer. Specimen: CD4+ or CD8+ T cells sorted from blood, collected in a trial of the OX40 agonist ivuxolimab. This rearrangement joins TRBV10-3 to TRBJ2-7; possibly TRBD1 for D (5 bases). The CDR3 nucleotides are TGTGCCATCAGTGATTCGCTGGGGCTCGAGCAGTACTTC. Its protein product is CAISDSLGLEQYF.